This T cell receptor beta chain derives from a study of T cells in localized non-small cell lung cancer. For this clone: Its specificity is not known.

This CDR3 is 16 amino acids long. Germline assignment: CDR1 KGHSH and CDR2 LQKENI. V shed 0 bases and J shed 3 bases, with 11 bases lying between them. Regarding the study as a whole: Tumor showed lower T cell clonality than uninvolved adjacent lung, where it was highest. When the top 100 tumor clones were examined, a median about 60 of them also appeared in the adjacent lung, which was paired and uninvolved. Tumor samples were not multi-region, leaving intratumor heterogeneity unexcluded.

Profiled with immunoSEQ multiplex PCR; TCRdb holds only in-frame clones, not every one. This sample has approximately 3,000 clones, with roughly 25% found just once. This clonotype was obtained from a man between 40 and 70 years old with stage I lung adenocarcinoma. Sample: lung tumor tissue, taken before any cancer treatment. This chain joins TRBV18 and TRBJ2-2, with D perhaps matching TRBD2 (5 bases). The CDR3 is CASSPPQRPYTGELFF. Written as DNA, the CDR3 is TGTGCCAGCTCACCACCCCAGCGGCCGTACACCGGGGAGCTGTTTTTT.